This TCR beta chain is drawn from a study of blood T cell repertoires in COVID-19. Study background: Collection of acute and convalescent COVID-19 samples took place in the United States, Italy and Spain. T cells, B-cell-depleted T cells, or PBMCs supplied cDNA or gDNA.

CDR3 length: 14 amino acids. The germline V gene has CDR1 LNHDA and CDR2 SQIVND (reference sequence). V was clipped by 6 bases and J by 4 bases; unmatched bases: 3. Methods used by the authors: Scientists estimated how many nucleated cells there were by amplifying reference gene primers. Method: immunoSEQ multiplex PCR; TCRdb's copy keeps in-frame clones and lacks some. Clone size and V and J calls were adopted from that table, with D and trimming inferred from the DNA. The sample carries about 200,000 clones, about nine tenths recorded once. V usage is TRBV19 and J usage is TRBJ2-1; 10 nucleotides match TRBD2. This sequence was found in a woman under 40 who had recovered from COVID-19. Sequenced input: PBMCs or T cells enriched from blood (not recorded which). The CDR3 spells CASRLAGVYNEQFF. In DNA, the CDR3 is TGTGCCAGTAGGCTAGCGGGGGTTTACAATGAGCAGTTCTTC.